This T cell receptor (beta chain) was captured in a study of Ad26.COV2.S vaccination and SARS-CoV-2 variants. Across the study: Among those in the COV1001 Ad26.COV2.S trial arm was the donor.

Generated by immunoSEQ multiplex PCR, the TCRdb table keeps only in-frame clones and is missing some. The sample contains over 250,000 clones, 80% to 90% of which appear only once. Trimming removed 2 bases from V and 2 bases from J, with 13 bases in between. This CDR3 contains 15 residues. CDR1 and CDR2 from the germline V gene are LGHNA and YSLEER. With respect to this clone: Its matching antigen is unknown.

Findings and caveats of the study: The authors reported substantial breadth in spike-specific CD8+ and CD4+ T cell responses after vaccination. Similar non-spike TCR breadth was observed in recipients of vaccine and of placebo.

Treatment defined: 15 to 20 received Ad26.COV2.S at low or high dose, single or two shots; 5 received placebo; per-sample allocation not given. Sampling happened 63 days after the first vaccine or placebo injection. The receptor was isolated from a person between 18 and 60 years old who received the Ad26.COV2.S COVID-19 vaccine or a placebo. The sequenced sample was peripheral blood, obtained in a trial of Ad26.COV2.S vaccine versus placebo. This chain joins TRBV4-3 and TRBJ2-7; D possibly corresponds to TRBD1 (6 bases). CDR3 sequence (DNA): TGCGCCAGCAGCCAACTAACAGGGTTTGCCTACGAGCAGTACTTC. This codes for CASSQLTGFAYEQYF.